Shown below are 21 T cell receptor beta chains from a single sample sequenced in a study of Tregs in tolerant kidney transplant recipients. Repertoires were generated with immunoSEQ multiplex PCR, while TCRdb's copy carries only in-frame clones and drops some. The sample shows approximately 66,000 clones, 80% to 90% of them seen only once. The sequences come from Tregs from blood, collected before the transplant. These receptors were collected from a human donor who received a combined kidney and bone marrow transplant.

The V call is TRBV4-3, the J call TRBJ2-2; 7 bases agree with TRBD1. This CDR3 has 16 residues. V was clipped by 4 bases and J by 4 bases; unmatched bases: 9. CDR1 LGHNA and CDR2 YSLEER come from the germline V gene. CDR3 residues: CASSRQTGAGTGELFF. CDR3 sequence (DNA): TGCGCCAGCAGCCGACAAACAGGGGCGGGCACCGGGGAGCTGTTTTTT.

V is TRBV2 and J is TRBJ1-2; no firm D call. V lost 3 bases and J 8 bases, leaving 19 bases between the germline ends. CDR1 is SNHLY, CDR2 FYNNEI, per germline. The CDR3 sequence is 15 residues long. CDR3 bases: TGTGCCAGCAGTGACAATCTCCGGAGGCAAGGGGGCTACACCTTC. This translates into CASSDNLRRQGGYTF.

The chain is built from TRBV7-2 and TRBJ2-7; D might be TRBD1 (5 bases). The CDR3 spans 15 residues. CDR1 is SGHTA and CDR2 is FQGNSA in the germline V gene. V was shortened by 0 bases and J by 3 bases, with 12 bases between the two germline ends. The CDR3 DNA sequence: TGTGCCAGCAGCTTAGCTGGGGCGAAGATCTACGAGCAGTACTTC. It yields the protein CASSLAGAKIYEQYF.

This clone was picked up a small number of times. The rearrangement joins TRBV27 to TRBJ2-2; 10 bases line up with TRBD2. The length of the CDR3 is 22 residues. CDR1 is MNHEY, CDR2 SMNVEV, per germline (reference sequence). V lost 4 bases and J lost 1; bases outside the gene matches: 21. The CDR3 DNA follows: TGTGCCAGCAGTTCCCGACGCGCGGCTAGCGGGAGAGGTCTCGGGAACACCGGGGAGCTGTTTTTT. It is translated as CASSSRRAASGRGLGNTGELFF.

This chain links TRBV18 with TRBJ2-7, with 8 bases aligning to TRBD1. The germline gives CDR1 KGHSH, CDR2 LQKENI. V was clipped by 5 bases and J by 5 bases; unmatched bases: 11. The CDR3 length is 15 residues. CDR3 in DNA: TGTGCCAGCTCATCTACGACAGGGGTGATGAACGAGCAGTACTTC. This codes for CASSSTTGVMNEQYF.

The rearrangement uses TRBV18 and TRBJ2-5; possibly TRBD2 for D (6 bases). The J call may be wrong; the DNA end is better matched by TRBJ2-7. CDR3 length: 16 residues. CDR1 is KGHSH, CDR2 LQKENI, per germline. CDR3 coding DNA: TGTGCCAGCTCACCCACGCCGGCGGGAAGCTCCTACGAGCAGTACTTC. This gives the protein CASSPTPAGSSYEQYF.

V usage is TRBV7-8 and J usage is TRBJ1-1; D might be TRBD1 (5 bases). The V end was cut by 2 bases, the J end by 7 bases, with 5 bases between. This CDR3 spans 11 amino acids. The germline CDR1 and CDR2 sequences are SGHVS and FQNEAQ. Written as DNA, the CDR3 is TGTGCCAGCAGCTTAAGGGGTGAAGCTTTCTTT. This gives the protein CASSLRGEAFF.

The rearrangement uses TRBV30 and TRBJ2-7; D is unresolved. The germline gives CDR1 GTSNPN, CDR2 SVGIG (reference sequence). The length of the CDR3 is 13 residues. Deletions cut 0 bases from V and 5 bases from J, with 11 bases between. This CDR3 reads CAWSVHFVHEQYF. CDR3 nucleotide sequence: TGTGCCTGGAGTGTCCATTTCGTGCACGAGCAGTACTTC. Filled out from reference TRBV30 and TRBJ2-7, the complete variable domain reads SQTIHQWPATLVQPVGSPLSLECTVEGTSNPNLYWYRQAAGRGLQLLFYSVGIGQISSEVPQNLSASRPQDRQFILSSKKLLLSDSGFYLCAWSVHFVHEQYFGPGTRLTVT.

The chain employs TRBV9 and TRBJ2-1, with a weak D call TRBD2 (6 bases). The V gene lost 7 bases and the J gene lost 0 bases, with 20 bases spanning the gap. Germline CDR1 reads SGDLS; CDR2 reads YYNGEE. The CDR3 is 17 amino acids. The CDR3 is CASSGGLRDSSYNEQFF. The DNA of the CDR3 is TGTGCCAGCTCGGGCGGACTCCGGGACTCCTCCTACAATGAGCAGTTCTTC.

CDR3 region: CASMGTNFGEQFF. The DNA for the CDR3 is TGTGCCAGCATGGGGACCAATTTCGGTGAGCAGTTCTTC. The chain is built from TRBV6-6 and TRBJ2-1, with D perhaps TRBD1 or TRBD2 (5 bases each). CDR1 is MNHNY and CDR2 is SVGAGI in the germline V gene (reference sequence). The CDR3 totals 13 residues. The V gene lost 7 bases and the J gene lost 9 bases, with 16 bases spanning the gap.

The V and J genes are TRBV6-5 and TRBJ2-7; D is uncertain. The germline V and J ends were trimmed by 6 bases and 2 bases, with 14 bases remaining between them. Germline values: CDR1 MNHEY, CDR2 SVGAGI. The CDR3 totals 14 residues. CDR3: CASSLPGRTYEQYF. CDR3 in DNA: TGTGCCAGCAGCCTGCCGGGCAGGACCTACGAGCAGTACTTC.

J is TRBJ1-2 and V is TRBV6-1, with a possible D match to TRBD1 (5 bases). Germline V gene sequence: CDR1 MNHNS, CDR2 SASEGT. V shed 6 bases and J shed 3 bases, with 11 bases lying between them. CDR3 length equals 13 residues. The CDR3 nucleotides read TGTGCCAGCAGCCAGGGACGGTACTATGGCTACACCTTC. Its translation is CASSQGRYYGYTF.

The J gene is TRBJ2-2, the V gene TRBV6-1; 8 bases align to TRBD2. The ends lost 7 bases at V and 8 bases at J; junction bases unmatched: 6. Germline V CDR1 and CDR2: MNHNS, SASEGT. This CDR3 region has 13 residues. CDR3 sequence reads: CASTGLGRGELFF. CDR3 DNA: TGTGCCAGCACGGGACTAGGTCGGGGGGAGCTGTTTTTT.

This clone was counted a single time. The chain couples TRBV1 to TRBJ2-6. TRBV1 is designated a pseudogene. CDR3 length: 18 residues. CDR3 in DNA: TGCACCAGCAGTCTCGTAGGTTTGTGCACAAATCGGGCCAACGTCCTGACTTTC. It translates to CTSSLVGLCTNRANVLTF.

The gene calls are TRBV5-4 and TRBJ1-2; no definite D call. Germline V CDR1 and CDR2: SGHNT, YYREEE (reference sequence). This CDR3 is built from 14 residues. The V gene lost 1 base and the J gene lost 6 bases, with 13 bases spanning the gap. The CDR3 DNA reads TGTGCCAGCAGCTTGCTCGCAAATCCTCATGGCTACACCTTC. Amino acid sequence: CASSLLANPHGYTF.

Written as DNA, the CDR3 is TGTGCCAGCAACCGAGGGGGCGAGGGGGGCATTCAGTACTTC. It is translated as CASNRGGEGGIQYF. The J gene is TRBJ2-4, the V gene TRBV2; a weak D match, TRBD1 (7 bases). V lost 7 bases, J lost 9 bases, and 19 bases lay in between. CDR3 length: 14 residues. Germline V gives CDR1 SNHLY, CDR2 FYNNEI.

The chain couples TRBV6-6 to TRBJ1-2; tentative D call: TRBD1 (6 bases). This CDR3 has 11 residues. The germline V gene encodes CDR1 MNHNY and CDR2 SVGAGI (reference sequence). V was trimmed by 6 bases and J by 10 bases, leaving 12 bases between them. The DNA for the CDR3 is TGTGCCAGCAGGGACAGTTTCTACTACACCTTC. Translating it yields CASRDSFYYTF.

The chain joins TRBV15 to TRBJ2-3; TRBD1 aligns across 7 bases. The CDR3 is 16 residues long. In germline, CDR1 is LNHNV, CDR2 YYDKDF (reference sequence). V was clipped by 0 bases and J by 2 bases; unmatched bases: 5. CDR3 nucleotides: TGTGCCACCAGCAGAGATCAACAGGGGTACACAGATACGCAGTATTTT. Encoded protein: CATSRDQQGYTDTQYF.

The chain has TRBV6-1 and TRBJ2-7; 7 bases match TRBD1. V lost 8 bases, J lost 3 bases, and 13 bases stayed unmatched. The CDR3 loop spans 15 amino acids. Germline CDR1 MNHNS, CDR2 SASEGT. This CDR3 is CASESGQRGHYEQYF. CDR3 bases: TGTGCCAGCGAATCGGGACAGAGGGGACACTACGAGCAGTACTTC.

The chain employs TRBV5-4 and TRBJ1-1; D not certain. Germline V gene sequence: CDR1 SGHNT, CDR2 YYREEE (reference sequence). V was clipped by 0 bases and J by 6 bases, with 9 bases between them. CDR3 length: 13 residues. CDR3 loop: CASSLVQAPEAFF. Here the CDR3 DNA reads TGTGCCAGCAGCTTGGTGCAGGCCCCTGAAGCTTTCTTT. The whole variable domain, filled in from reference TRBV5-4 and TRBJ1-1, reads ETGVTQSPTHLIKTRGQQVTLRCSSQSGHNTVSWYQQALGQGPQFIFQYYREEENGRGNFPPRFSGLQFPNYSSELNVNALELDDSALYLCASSLVQAPEAFFGQGTRLTVV.

The chain employs TRBV28 and TRBJ2-5, with D unresolved. The CDR3 covers 11 residues. Per germline, CDR1 MDHEN and CDR2 SYDVKM. Between the trimmed V and J ends, which lost 6 bases and 7 bases, there was a span of 9 bases. In nucleotides, the CDR3 is TGTGCCAGCAGGCAAAGAGGGACCCAGTACTTC. Translation gives CASRQRGTQYF.